These 21 T cell receptor beta chains came from one sample sequenced in a study of CD8 T cells in Susac syndrome. RNA in amounts of about 0.5 to 1 ug was reverse transcribed with random hexamers. TCRdb passed the immunoSEQ multiplex PCR reads through MiXCR, listing each CDR3 protein once. The profile covers about 150,000 distinct CDR3 sequences, with around 95% appearing a single time and approximately 0.15% taken by the ten largest. Sequences were obtained from CD8+ T cells from PBMCs. Source of these receptors: a human donor with multiple sclerosis.

A single count supports this clonotype. The rearrangement uses TRBV7-9 and TRBJ2-2; D gene ambiguous. The V end lost 5 bases, the J end lost 0 bases, and 10 bases lay between the germline ends. Germline V gene data show CDR1 as SEHNR and CDR2 as FQNEAQ (reference sequence). This CDR3 region has 15 residues. DNA of the CDR3: TGTGCCAGCAGCCCAAGGAAATCGAACACCGGGGAGCTGTTTTTT. Encoded protein: CASSPRKSNTGELFF. The whole variable domain, remainder taken from reference TRBV7-9 and TRBJ2-2, is DTGVSQNPRHKITKRGQNVTFRCDPISEHNRLYWYRQTLGQGPEFLTYFQNEAQLEKSRLLSDRFSAERPKGSFSTLEIQRTEQGDSAMYLCASSPRKSNTGELFFGEGSRLTVL.

The V gene is TRBV27, the J gene TRBJ1-2, with D possibly being TRBD1 (6 bases). This CDR3 is built from 13 residues. CDR1 and CDR2 from the germline V gene are MNHEY and SMNVEV (reference sequence). Trimming removed 5 bases at V and 4 bases at J, with 11 bases between. CDR3 DNA: TGTGCCAGCAGTCCCCGGGACACCTATGGCTACACCTTC. Translation gives CASSPRDTYGYTF.

The rearrangement joins TRBV7-9 to TRBJ1-6; no clear D gene. This CDR3 has 15 residues. Germline V gives CDR1 SEHNR, CDR2 FQNEAQ (reference sequence). Trimming removed 2 bases from V and 10 bases from J, with 15 bases in between. CDR3 sequence: CASSLSDVSGSPLHF. Written as DNA, the CDR3 is TGTGCCAGCAGCTTATCTGACGTTTCGGGGTCACCCCTCCACTTT. The full variable domain, in which reference TRBV7-9 and TRBJ1-6 provide the parts outside the CDR3, is DTGVSQNPRHKITKRGQNVTFRCDPISEHNRLYWYRQTLGQGPEFLTYFQNEAQLEKSRLLSDRFSAERPKGSFSTLEIQRTEQGDSAMYLCASSLSDVSGSPLHFGNGTRLTVT.

This chain connects TRBV30 to TRBJ2-7; D uncertain. The CDR3 spans 14 residues. Trimming shortened V by 0 bases and J by 12 bases, and 21 bases separated the two germline ends. Per the germline V gene, CDR1 is GTSNPN and CDR2 is SVGIG (reference sequence). The CDR3 DNA sequence: TGTGCCTGGAGTGTAAATGCAGACAACCTCTACTTGTACTTC. Translated: CAWSVNADNLYLYF. The entire variable domain, with the rest obtained from reference TRBV30 and TRBJ2-7, is as follows: SQTIHQWPATLVQPVGSPLSLECTVEGTSNPNLYWYRQAAGRGLQLLFYSVGIGQISSEVPQNLSASRPQDRQFILSSKKLLLSDSGFYLCAWSVNADNLYLYFGPGTRLTVT.

V and J are TRBV7-9 and TRBJ2-1, with D hard to call. This CDR3 is 15 amino acids long. Germline V gene lookup returns CDR1 SEHNR and CDR2 FQNEAQ (reference sequence). The V end lost 3 bases, the J end lost 4 bases, and 13 bases lay between the germline ends. The CDR3 spells CASSFLTEPYNEQFF. In DNA, the CDR3 is TGTGCCAGCAGCTTTCTGACGGAACCTTACAATGAGCAGTTCTTC. Full variable domain (missing parts from reference TRBV7-9 and TRBJ2-1): DTGVSQNPRHKITKRGQNVTFRCDPISEHNRLYWYRQTLGQGPEFLTYFQNEAQLEKSRLLSDRFSAERPKGSFSTLEIQRTEQGDSAMYLCASSFLTEPYNEQFFGPGTRLTVL.

CDR3 protein: CASSRRGDKTEQYV. CDR3 nucleotide sequence: TGTGCCAGCAGCCGAAGGGGGGACAAAACCGAGCAGTACGTC. The V and J genes are TRBV27 and TRBJ2-7; D tentatively reads TRBD1 or TRBD2 (6 bases each). The length of the CDR3 is 14 residues. The germline gives CDR1 MNHEY, CDR2 SMNVEV (reference sequence). Trimming cost V 6 bases and J 6 bases, with 18 bases left between them.

This chain joins TRBV9 and TRBJ1-2; no definite D call. The germline V gene has CDR1 SGDLS and CDR2 YYNGEE. V shed 3 bases and J shed 8 bases, with 8 bases lying between them. The CDR3 is 11 residues long. This chain's CDR3 is CASSDEKGYTF. The DNA for the CDR3 is TGTGCCAGCAGCGATGAGAAGGGCTACACCTTC.

This chain joins TRBV7-8 and TRBJ2-6; a possible D gene is TRBD1 (7 bases). V shed 4 bases and J shed 2 bases, with 12 bases lying between them. Germline V lookup: CDR1 SGHVS, CDR2 FQNEAQ. This CDR3 is built from 16 residues. The CDR3 loop is CASSSGGGTGANVLTF. Here the CDR3 DNA reads TGTGCCAGCAGCTCCGGAGGGGGCACTGGGGCCAACGTCCTGACTTTC.

The chain recombines TRBV29-1 with TRBJ1-2, with D possibly matching TRBD1 (5 bases). This CDR3 is built from 11 residues. Germline values: CDR1 SQVTM, CDR2 ANQGSEA. The DNA for the CDR3 is TGCAACACTCAGGGCGGCTATGGCTACACCTTC. Translation: CNTQGGYGYTF.

The chain carries TRBV27 and TRBJ1-6, with TRBD1 matching over 7 bases. V dropped 6 bases and J dropped 9; count of bases not matched to a gene: 8. Germline V lookup: CDR1 MNHEY, CDR2 SMNVEV (reference sequence). There are 14 residues in the CDR3. The CDR3 reads CASRLQGSISPLHF. The DNA of the CDR3 is TGTGCCAGCAGGCTACAGGGGTCAATTTCACCCCTCCACTTT.

V gene TRBV9 combines with J gene TRBJ1-2; 8 nucleotides match TRBD1. The V gene's germline CDR1 is SGDLS and CDR2 YYNGEE. V was pared by 9 bases and J by 4 bases, with 20 bases of the junction left unmatched. The CDR3 runs 17 residues. Here the CDR3 reads CANPQLTGGSLGYGYTF. The CDR3 DNA sequence: TGTGCCAACCCCCAGTTAACAGGGGGGTCCCTAGGCTATGGCTACACCTTC.

The chain combines TRBV20-1 with TRBJ2-1; a weak D match, TRBD1 (5 bases). The CDR3 spans 11 residues. Germline CDR1 DFQATT, CDR2 SNEGSKA (reference sequence). V dropped 5 bases and J dropped 9 bases, with 11 bases sitting between them. CDR3 nucleotide sequence: TGCAGTGCTCAGACAGTGGCTGAGCAGTTCTTC. It encodes CSAQTVAEQFF.

This sequence joins TRBV29-1 and TRBJ1-1; D not resolved. Trimming removed 7 bases at V and 6 bases at J, with 6 bases between. This CDR3 region has 9 residues. From germline, CDR1 is SQVTM and CDR2 ANQGSEA. CDR3 sequence (DNA): TGCAGCGCTCCTCCTGAAGCTTTCTTT. As protein: CSAPPEAFF.

This sequence joins TRBV29-1 and TRBJ2-1; perhaps TRBD1 as D (5 bases). Trimming took off 7 bases at V and 0 bases at J, with 10 bases between the two ends. The germline gives CDR1 SQVTM, CDR2 ANQGSEA. This CDR3 has 13 residues. CDR3 sequence: CSDLTVSYNEQFF. The CDR3 DNA sequence: TGCAGCGACCTGACAGTCTCCTACAATGAGCAGTTCTTC.

The genes are TRBV28 and TRBJ2-7, with 8 bases that match TRBD1. Germline V lookup: CDR1 MDHEN, CDR2 SYDVKM. V trimming: 6 bases; J trimming: 4 bases; junction bases outside the gene matches: 11. This CDR3 contains 15 residues. CDR3 DNA: TGTGCCAGCAGCCAACTCAGGGGGCAGTTTTACGAGCAGTACTTC. As protein: CASSQLRGQFYEQYF.

The chain joins TRBV29-1 to TRBJ2-1; 9 nucleotides align to TRBD2. Trimming took 3 bases from V and 4 from J; bases not matched to a gene: 4. The germline V gene encodes CDR1 SQVTM and CDR2 ANQGSEA. The CDR3 consists of 14 residues. The CDR3 protein is CSVDELAGYNEQFF. Written as DNA, the CDR3 is TGCAGCGTTGACGAGCTAGCGGGGTACAATGAGCAGTTCTTC.

This clonotype has just one count. This chain uses TRBV20-1 with TRBJ1-2; no definite D call. V was pared by 0 bases and J by 3 bases, with 11 bases between. In germline, CDR1 is DFQATT, CDR2 SNEGSKA (reference sequence). This CDR3 region has 14 residues. This CDR3 reads CSARDGEYHYGYTF. In DNA, the CDR3 is TGCAGTGCTAGAGATGGAGAGTACCACTATGGCTACACCTTC.

CDR3 in amino acids: CSAPREAGIEYEQYF. The DNA for the CDR3 is TGCAGTGCCCCCCGGGAAGCGGGGATCGAATACGAGCAGTACTTC. J is TRBJ2-7 and V is TRBV20-1; 7 bases are shared with TRBD2. The germline V gene encodes CDR1 DFQATT and CDR2 SNEGSKA (reference sequence). With 6 bases clipped from V and 4 bases from J, the junction kept 15 bases outside the gene matches. This CDR3 region has 15 residues.

The V gene is TRBV18, the J gene TRBJ2-5, with a tentative D call TRBD1 (5 bases). Germline values: CDR1 KGHSH, CDR2 LQKENI. V was clipped by 3 bases and J by 5 bases, with 10 bases between them. CDR3 length equals 13 residues. DNA of the CDR3: TGTGCCAGCTCACCCTGGGGCGTGGAGACCCAGTACTTC. This codes for CASSPWGVETQYF.

V is TRBV29-1 and J is TRBJ2-3; D is possibly TRBD1 or TRBD2 (5 bases each). This CDR3 is built from 16 residues. Trimming shortened V by 0 bases and J by 0 bases, and 13 bases separated the two germline ends. Looked up from germline, CDR1 is SQVTM and CDR2 is ANQGSEA. CDR3 coding DNA: TGCAGCGTTGAAGAGGAAGGATGGGGGAGCACAGATACGCAGTATTTT. It translates to CSVEEEGWGSTDTQYF.

The chain carries TRBV19 and TRBJ1-5, with 11 bases fitting TRBD1. V lost 7 bases to trimming and J lost 3 bases; unmatched junction nucleotides: 5. The CDR3 runs 15 residues. CDR1 and CDR2 from the germline V gene are LNHDA and SQIVND (reference sequence). CDR3 residues: CASTRTGGFNQPQHF. CDR3 in DNA: TGTGCCAGTACGAGGACAGGGGGCTTCAATCAGCCCCAGCATTTT.